These 9 T cell receptor beta chains were sequenced from one sample in a study of blood T cells in healthy people across ages (dated by TCRdb to the mid-2010s). Receptors were amplified or captured by 5' RACE. The instrument was an Illumina HiSeq 2500. A second PCR of about 6 to 11 cycles was performed with a sample-barcoded 5' primer and a J-beta primer mix. TCRdb applied fastp at Q25 and MiXCR to the public reads, then kept only in-frame beta chains. A single entry per CDR3 protein holds the most common genes and DNA from its merged rows. This sample has about 780,000 distinct CDR3 sequences in its table, and about half of those were observed once. 18% of the sample is held by the ten biggest clonotypes. The specimen sequenced was blood. These receptor sequences come from a man older than 75 in good health.

A few counts support this clonotype. V and J are TRBV5-1 and TRBJ2-1, with TRBD2 identical over 7 bases. Germline trimming cut 3 bases from V and 9 bases from J; bases unmatched to any gene: 12. The CDR3 consists of 15 residues. In germline, CDR1 is SGHRS, CDR2 YFSETQ. The CDR3 reads CASSYGGRAPTEQFF. CDR3 sequence (DNA): TGCGCCAGCAGCTACGGAGGGAGGGCCCCCACTGAGCAGTTCTTC.

The chain is built from TRBV28 and TRBJ2-1, with TRBD2 matching over 9 bases. CDR1 MDHEN and CDR2 SYDVKM come from the germline V gene. The length of the CDR3 is 15 residues. Trimming took 5 bases from V and 7 from J; bases not matched to a gene: 9. CDR3 amino acids: CASSNPGLASNEQFF. CDR3 nucleotides: TGTGCCAGCAGTAATCCGGGACTAGCTTCAAATGAGCAGTTCTTC.

This clonotype was recorded a few times. The chain uses TRBV7-2 and TRBJ2-4; either TRBD1 or TRBD2 may fit D (6 bases each). V lost 5 bases, J lost 6 bases, and 14 bases lay in between. Per the germline V gene, CDR1 is SGHTA and CDR2 is FQGNSA. The CDR3 extends over 14 amino acids. The CDR3 sequence: CASSPTGALNIQYF. Written as DNA, the CDR3 is TGTGCCAGCAGCCCTACGGGGGCCTTAAACATTCAGTACTTC.

V and J are TRBV11-2 and TRBJ2-2, with D possibly being TRBD2 (6 bases). The CDR3 totals 14 residues. With 3 bases removed from V and 6 bases from J, the gap between germline ends came to 11 bases. Germline V gene sequence: CDR1 SGHAT, CDR2 FQNNGV. CDR3 coding DNA: TGTGCCAGCAGCTTCAATCGGGGGTCCGGGGAGCTGTTTTTT. Residues: CASSFNRGSGELFF.

This clonotype was recorded a few times. This chain uses TRBV5-5 with TRBJ1-4; D not resolved. The CDR3 consists of 16 residues. V was clipped by 3 bases and J by 0 bases, with 12 bases between them. Germline loops: CDR1 SGHKS, CDR2 YYEKEE (reference sequence). The CDR3 DNA follows: TGTGCCAGCAGCTATAGTCGATCCTCAACTAATGAAAAACTGTTTTTT. The encoded protein is CASSYSRSSTNEKLFF.

This rearrangement joins TRBV7-3 to TRBJ2-6, with 7 bases aligning to TRBD1. Germline V CDR1 and CDR2: SGHTA, FQGTGA. V dropped 5 bases and J dropped 2; count of bases not matched to a gene: 3. The CDR3 consists of 15 residues. The CDR3 DNA follows: TGTGCCAGCAGCGACAGGGTGGCTGGGGCCAACGTCCTGACTTTC. Residues: CASSDRVAGANVLTF.

This clonotype was seen more than once but under ten times. This chain links TRBV12-3 or TRBV12-4 with TRBJ1-2; the match to TRBD1 covers 11 bases. The CDR3 covers 16 residues. Trimming removed 5 bases from V and 4 bases from J; junction bases left unmatched: 9. CDR3 DNA sequence: TGTGCCAGCAGTCCTACGGACAGGGGGCTTAGCTATGGCTACACCTTC. Its protein product is CASSPTDRGLSYGYTF.

The chain links TRBV5-6 to TRBJ2-1; unclear D gene. Germline V gene sequence: CDR1 SGHDT, CDR2 YYEEEE. The CDR3 loop spans 14 amino acids. Deletions cut 4 bases from V and 6 bases from J, with 14 bases between. CDR3 sequence (DNA): TGTGCCAGCAGCCACTCGGGTTGGCCCAATGAGCAGTTCTTC. Translating it yields CASSHSGWPNEQFF.

The genes are TRBV14 and TRBJ2-6; unclear D gene. Trimming took 6 bases from V and 3 from J, leaving 12 bases between them. The CDR3 consists of 15 residues. CDR1 is SGHDN, CDR2 FVKESK, per germline. The CDR3 nucleotides read TGTGCCAGCAGTCTGGTCATGGATGGGGCCAACGTCCTGACTTTC. Amino acids: CASSLVMDGANVLTF.